Following are 7 T cell receptor beta chains from one sample sequenced in a study of blood T cells in healthy people across ages. Alongside a J-beta primer mix, a sample-barcoded 5' primer served in a second PCR lasting about 7 to 12 cycles. MiXCR, run by TCRdb on the 5' RACE reads, gives a single entry per CDR3 protein. The sample has 700,000 or so distinct CDR3 sequences; about 24% are singletons. Sequenced material: blood. The source of these receptors is a man aged 70-80 years in good health.

In its sample, this clonotype was seen a few times. The chain uses TRBV11-2 and TRBJ2-5; 10 bases fit TRBD1. The J call is in doubt because the DNA end fits TRBJ2-7 better. Germline V gene sequence: CDR1 SGHAT, CDR2 FQNNGV. The CDR3 contains 17 residues. CDR3 nucleotide sequence: TGTGCCAGCAGCTTAGATCGGGGACAGGGGTTCACCTACGAGCAGTACTTC. The encoded protein is CASSLDRGQGFTYEQYF.

This clonotype occurred a few times. The CDR3 DNA sequence: TGTGCCAGCTCACCGCCAGGGGCTAAAAACAATGAGCAGTTCTTC. It translates to CASSPPGAKNNEQFF. V gene TRBV18 combines with J gene TRBJ2-1; tentative D call: TRBD1 (6 bases). V was shortened by 3 bases and J by 5 bases, with 14 bases between the two germline ends. The germline V gene has CDR1 KGHSH and CDR2 LQKENI. The CDR3 runs 15 residues.

This chain connects TRBV13 to TRBJ1-1; 7 bases line up with TRBD1. The junction had 15 bases not matched to a gene; V was cut back by 4 bases and J by 1 base. The germline gives CDR1 PRHDT, CDR2 FYEKMQ (reference sequence). The length of the CDR3 is 18 residues. This CDR3 reads CASSSIIDRVAPNTEAFF. The CDR3 DNA reads as TGTGCCAGCAGCTCGATAATCGACAGGGTCGCCCCGAACACTGAAGCTTTCTTT.

The chain links TRBV7-9 to TRBJ1-2; 8 bases map to TRBD1. Trimming took 4 bases from V and 7 from J; bases not matched to a gene: 14. CDR1 is SEHNR, CDR2 FQNEAQ, per germline (reference sequence). This CDR3 has 16 residues. The CDR3 is CASSSSNLLDRAGYTF. The CDR3 region has the DNA TGTGCCAGCAGCTCGAGCAACCTCTTGGACAGGGCTGGCTACACCTTC.

The chain joins TRBV5-1 to TRBJ2-2; no definite D call. The germline gives CDR1 SGHRS, CDR2 YFSETQ. The CDR3 extends over 15 amino acids. Trimming pared 2 bases from V and 0 bases from J, leaving 8 bases between. CDR3 in amino acids: CASSFPETNTGELFF. The CDR3 DNA reads TGCGCCAGCAGCTTCCCAGAGACGAACACCGGGGAGCTGTTTTTT.

The chain combines TRBV4-3 with TRBJ2-7; 12 bases align to TRBD2. Looked up from germline, CDR1 is LGHNA and CDR2 is YSLEER. Trimming took 0 bases from V and 0 from J; bases not matched to a gene: 18. The CDR3 length is 22 residues. Here the CDR3 DNA reads TGCGCCAGCAGCCAAGATCGTCGGGGGCTTAAGACTAGCGGGGGTTCCTCCTACGAGCAGTACGTC. It translates to CASSQDRRGLKTSGGSSYEQYV.

This clonotype was observed a few times. The J gene is TRBJ1-1, the V gene TRBV13, with 12 positions matching TRBD1. Germline lookup yields CDR1 PRHDT and CDR2 FYEKMQ (reference sequence). This CDR3 contains 16 residues. V lost 6 bases to trimming and J lost 1 base; unmatched junction nucleotides: 6. CDR3 region: CASSYGTGGANTEAFF. For the CDR3, the DNA is TGTGCCAGCAGTTACGGGACAGGGGGCGCGAACACTGAAGCTTTCTTT.